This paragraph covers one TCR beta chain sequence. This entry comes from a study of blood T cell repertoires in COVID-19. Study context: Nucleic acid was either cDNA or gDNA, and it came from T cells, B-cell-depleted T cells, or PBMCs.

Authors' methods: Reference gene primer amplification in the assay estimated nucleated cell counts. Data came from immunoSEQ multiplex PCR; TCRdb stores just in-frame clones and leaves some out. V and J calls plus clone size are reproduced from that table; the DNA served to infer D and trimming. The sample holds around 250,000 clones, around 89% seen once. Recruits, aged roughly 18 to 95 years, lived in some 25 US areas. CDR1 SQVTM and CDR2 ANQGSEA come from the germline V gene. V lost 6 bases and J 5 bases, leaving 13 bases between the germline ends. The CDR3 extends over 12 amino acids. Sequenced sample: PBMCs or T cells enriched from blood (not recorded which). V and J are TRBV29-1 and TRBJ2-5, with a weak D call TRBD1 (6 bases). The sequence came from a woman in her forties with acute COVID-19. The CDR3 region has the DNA TGCAGCGTCGAACAGGGTGGGGAGACCCAGTACTTC. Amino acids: CSVEQGGETQYF.